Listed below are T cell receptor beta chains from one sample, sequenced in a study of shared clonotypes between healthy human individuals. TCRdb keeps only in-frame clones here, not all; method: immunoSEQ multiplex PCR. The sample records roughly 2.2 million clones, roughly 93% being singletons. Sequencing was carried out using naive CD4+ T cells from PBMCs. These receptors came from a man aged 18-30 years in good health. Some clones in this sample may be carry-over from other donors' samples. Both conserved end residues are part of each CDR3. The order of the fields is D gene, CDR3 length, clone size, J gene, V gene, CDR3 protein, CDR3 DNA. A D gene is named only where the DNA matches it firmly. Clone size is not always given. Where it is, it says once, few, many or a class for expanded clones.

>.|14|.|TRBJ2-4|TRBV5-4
CASSFPGGEGIQYF
TGTGCCAGCAGCTTCCCCGGTGGAGAGGGCATTCAGTACTTC
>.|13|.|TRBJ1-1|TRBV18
CASSPPGVTEAFF
TGTGCCAGCTCACCACCCGGGGTTACTGAAGCTTTCTTT
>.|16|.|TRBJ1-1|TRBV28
CASSLSAGAGNTEAFF
TGTGCCAGCAGTTTATCAGCCGGGGCTGGGAACACTGAAGCTTTCTTT
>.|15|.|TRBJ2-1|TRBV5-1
CASSLVRDLYNEQFF
TGCGCCAGCAGCTTGGTACGCGACTTGTACAATGAGCAGTTCTTC
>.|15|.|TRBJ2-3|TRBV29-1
CSAGLAGVRTDTQYF
TGCAGCGCTGGATTGGCAGGGGTGAGGACAGATACGCAGTATTTT
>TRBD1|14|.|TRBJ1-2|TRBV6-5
CASSYGQGAYGYTF
TGTGCCAGCAGTTACGGGCAGGGGGCGTATGGCTACACCTTC
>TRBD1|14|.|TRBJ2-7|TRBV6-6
CASSSATGSYEQYF
TGTGCCAGCAGTTCCGCGACAGGGAGCTACGAGCAGTACTTC
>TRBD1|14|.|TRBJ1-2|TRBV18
CASSLDRGSDGYTF
TGTGCCAGCTCACTAGACAGGGGCTCAGATGGCTACACCTTC
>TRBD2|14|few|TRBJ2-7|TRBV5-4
CASRQAGGPYEQYF
TGTGCCAGCAGGCAAGCGGGAGGGCCCTACGAGCAGTACTTC
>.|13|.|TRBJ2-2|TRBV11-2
CASSTDATGELFF
TGTGCCAGCAGCACGGACGCCACCGGGGAGCTGTTTTTT
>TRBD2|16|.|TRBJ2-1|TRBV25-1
CASISPASGYVNEQFF
TGTGCCAGCATATCGCCGGCTAGCGGGTACGTAAATGAGCAGTTCTTC
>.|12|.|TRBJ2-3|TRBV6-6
CASRVLGGAQYF
TGTGCCAGCAGGGTACTTGGTGGAGCGCAGTATTTT
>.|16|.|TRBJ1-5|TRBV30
CAWSRPGPLSNQPQHF
TGTGCCTGGAGTCGCCCGGGACCCCTTAGCAATCAGCCCCAGCATTTT
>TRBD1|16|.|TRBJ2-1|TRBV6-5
CASSYQPGTGIDEQFF
TGTGCCAGCAGTTACCAACCCGGGACAGGGATTGATGAGCAGTTCTTC
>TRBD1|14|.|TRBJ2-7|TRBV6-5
CASSYRTGFYEQYF
TGTGCCAGCAGTTATCGGACAGGGTTTTACGAGCAGTACTTC
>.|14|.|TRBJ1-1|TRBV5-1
CASSLRAGDTEAFF
TGCGCCAGCAGCTTGCGAGCAGGGGACACTGAAGCTTTCTTT
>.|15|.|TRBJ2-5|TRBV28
CASRSGELHQETQYF
TGTGCCAGCAGGTCGGGAGAGCTACACCAAGAGACCCAGTACTTC
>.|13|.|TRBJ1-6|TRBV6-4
CASSATGNSPLHF
TGTGCCAGCAGTGCAACAGGGAATTCACCCCTCCACTTT
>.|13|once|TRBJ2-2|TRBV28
CASSYRNTGELFF
TGTGCCAGCAGTTATCGGAACACCGGGGAGCTGTTTTTT
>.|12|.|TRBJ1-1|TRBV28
CASSLGTSEAFF
TGTGCCAGCAGTTTGGGGACGAGTGAAGCTTTCTTT
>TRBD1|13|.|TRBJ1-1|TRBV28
CASTPGGGLKAFF
TGTGCCAGCACCCCAGGGGGGGGTTTAAAAGCTTTCTTT
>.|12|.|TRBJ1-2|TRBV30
CAWMDRRYGYTF
TGTGCCTGGATGGACAGAAGATATGGCTACACCTTC
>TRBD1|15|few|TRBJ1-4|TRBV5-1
CASSLGQGTNEKLFF
TGCGCCAGCAGCTTGGGACAGGGGACTAATGAAAAACTGTTTTTT
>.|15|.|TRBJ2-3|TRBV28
CASSLAVEGSDTQYF
TGTGCCAGCAGTTTGGCGGTGGAGGGGTCAGATACGCAGTATTTT
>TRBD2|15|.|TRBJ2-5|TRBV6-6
CASSTRTSGKETQYF
TGTGCCAGCAGTACAAGGACTAGCGGGAAAGAGACCCAGTACTTC
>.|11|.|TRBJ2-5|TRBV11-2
CATDGGETQYF
TGTGCCACCGATGGGGGAGAGACCCAGTACTTC
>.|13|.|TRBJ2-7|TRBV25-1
CASSLQGLYEQYF
TGTGCCAGCAGTTTACAGGGTCTCTACGAGCAGTACTTC
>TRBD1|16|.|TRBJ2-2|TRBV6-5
CASSYSWTGGPGELFF
TGTGCCAGCAGTTACTCGTGGACAGGGGGCCCCGGGGAGCTGTTTTTT
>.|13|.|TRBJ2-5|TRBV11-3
CASSLSGQETQYF
TGTGCCAGCAGCCTTAGCGGCCAAGAGACCCAGTACTTC
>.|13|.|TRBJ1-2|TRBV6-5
CASSPGGAYGYTF
TGTGCCAGCAGCCCGGGGGGGGCTTATGGCTACACCTTC
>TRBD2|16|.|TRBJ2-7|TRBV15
CATSKTRLAGFYEQYF
TGTGCCACCAGCAAAACCCGACTAGCGGGATTCTACGAGCAGTACTTC
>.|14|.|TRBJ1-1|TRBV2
CASSGTGGNTEAFF
TGTGCCAGCAGTGGCACCGGCGGGAACACTGAAGCTTTCTTT
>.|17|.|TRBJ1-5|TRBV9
CASSVDVWGRPNQPQHF
TGTGCCAGCAGCGTAGATGTTTGGGGACGCCCCAATCAGCCCCAGCATTTT
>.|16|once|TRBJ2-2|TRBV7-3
CASSPEGGTNTGELFF
TGTGCCAGCAGCCCCGAAGGGGGGACGAACACCGGGGAGCTGTTTTTT
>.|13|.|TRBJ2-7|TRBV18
CASSPWTDYEQYF
TGTGCCAGCTCACCCTGGACAGACTACGAGCAGTACTTC
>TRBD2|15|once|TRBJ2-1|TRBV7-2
CASSLDGGRRNEQFF
TGTGCCAGCAGCTTAGACGGCGGGAGGAGGAATGAGCAGTTCTTC
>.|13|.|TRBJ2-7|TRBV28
CASRKPSGPEQYF
TGTGCCAGCAGGAAACCCTCCGGTCCCGAGCAGTACTTC
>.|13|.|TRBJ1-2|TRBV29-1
CSVGGQGDGGYTF
TGCAGCGTTGGCGGTCAGGGTGACGGGGGCTACACCTTC
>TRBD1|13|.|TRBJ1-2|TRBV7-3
CASSLETGAGYTF
TGTGCCAGCAGCTTGGAGACAGGGGCTGGCTACACCTTC
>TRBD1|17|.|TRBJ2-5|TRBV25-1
CASSEWGDRGLRETQYF
TGTGCCAGCAGTGAATGGGGGGACAGGGGGCTGAGAGAGACCCAGTACTTC
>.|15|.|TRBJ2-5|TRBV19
CASSSHELGKETQYF
TGTGCCAGTAGTAGCCATGAACTAGGGAAGGAGACCCAGTACTTC
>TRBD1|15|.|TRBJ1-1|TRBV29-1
CSVTYRGAKNTEAFF
TGCAGCGTTACCTACAGGGGAGCGAAGAACACTGAAGCTTTCTTT
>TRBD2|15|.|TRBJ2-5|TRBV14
CASSRTSGVQETQYF
TGTGCCAGCAGCCGGACTAGCGGAGTTCAAGAGACCCAGTACTTC
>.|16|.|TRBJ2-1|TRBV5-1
CASSWGETSRVGEQFF
TGCGCCAGCAGCTGGGGGGAAACTAGCAGGGTAGGTGAGCAGTTCTTC
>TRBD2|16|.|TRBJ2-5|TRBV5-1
CASSLVGLERSETQYF
TGCGCCAGCAGCTTGGTGGGACTAGAGAGGTCAGAGACCCAGTACTTC
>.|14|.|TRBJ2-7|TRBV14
CASSRGQPAYEQYF
TGTGCCAGCAGCCGCGGACAGCCCGCCTACGAGCAGTACTTC
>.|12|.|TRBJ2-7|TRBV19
CASSTPGGEQYF
TGTGCCAGTAGTACCCCCGGAGGGGAGCAGTACTTC
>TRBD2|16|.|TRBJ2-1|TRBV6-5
CASSYLSSGRKNEQFF
TGTGCCAGCAGTTATTTGTCTAGCGGGAGAAAAAATGAGCAGTTCTTC
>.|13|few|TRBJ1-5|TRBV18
CASSPHYNQPQHF
TGTGCCAGCTCACCTCATTATAATCAGCCCCAGCATTTT
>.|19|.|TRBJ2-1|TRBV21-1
CASLGAVGPGGSSYNEQFF
TGTGCCAGCCTTGGGGCCGTTGGACCAGGGGGAAGCTCCTACAATGAGCAGTTCTTC
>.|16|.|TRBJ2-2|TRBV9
CASSVATGNLPGELFF
TGTGCCAGCAGCGTAGCTACCGGGAACCTTCCCGGGGAGCTGTTTTTT
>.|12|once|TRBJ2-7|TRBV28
CASAGRSYEQYF
TGTGCCAGCGCGGGACGGTCCTACGAGCAGTACTTC
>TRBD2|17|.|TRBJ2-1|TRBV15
CATSRGASGSSYNEQFF
TGTGCCACCAGCAGAGGGGCTAGCGGGAGCTCCTACAATGAGCAGTTCTTC